This record covers a single T cell receptor beta chain. No cognate antigen has been identified for it. No per-base quality is available; no much larger clone lies one base away. The data are from a study of blood T cell repertoires in COVID-19 (dated by TCRdb to the early 2020s). With respect to the entire study: Samples from collaborators originated in the United States, Italy and Spain and spanned both the acute and convalescent phases of COVID-19. A freely available public database, intended as a resource for researchers studying the immune response to SARS-CoV-2, is where the repertoires were released. Samples were obtained from the ongoing ImmuneRACE study (first 160 participants) and from about 1,300 subjects provided by 6 global collaborators. The prospective study material was composed of cDNA or gDNA derived from T cells, B-cell-depleted T cells, or PBMCs. Where available, HLA class I and class II types were obtained from metadata supplied by the sample provider rather than from assay-based typing. The dataset comprised deeply sampled blood TCRbeta repertoires from subjects exposed to, actively infected with, or recovered from COVID-19. Sample metadata almost always included a de-identified subject ID, COVID-19 status, age in years and sex.

The paper's findings and limits, for the study overall: The amount of clinical and demographic metadata varied by source and participant and was provided uncurated.

TCRbeta CDR3 regions were amplified from genomic DNA by means of the immunoSEQ Assay, a bias-controlled multiplex PCR. On the study's bioinformatics: Nucleated cell counts per sample were estimated from amplification of reference gene primers within the assay. To quantify the absolute abundance of each unique TCRbeta CDR3 rearrangement, sequence reads were collapsed and filtered. For each sample, productive Simpson clonality was calculated by taking the square root of Simpson's diversity index across productive rearrangements. The clones in this table, taken by TCRdb from immuneACCESS, are in-frame only. Not every clone is retained; where verified, under half of the shortfall comes from an unresolved V gene, and the cause of the rest is unknown. The DNA was the basis for D and trimming; V, J and clone size are from that table. A total of roughly 60,000 clones appear in this sample, 80% to 90% of them only once. Of the sample, about 15% falls within the top ten clones.

Collaborating institutions collected whole blood in K2EDTA tubes following their own protocols. For TCRbeta analysis, collaborators shipped samples in one of three forms: frozen whole blood, isolated PBMCs, or DNA extracted from either of those sample types. This TCR came from an elderly man with acute or convalescent COVID-19. The sequenced material came from peripheral blood.

The DNA sequence is as follows: TGTGCCAGCAGTCCCACACCCGGACTAGCGGGGGGGTTTTCCTACAATGAGCAGTTCTTC. Translated, this gives CASSPTPGLAGGFSYNEQFF. This receptor chain uses TRBV6-2 or TRBV6-3 and TRBJ2-1; TRBD2 matches 15 bases in the middle. The junction shows trimming of 5 bases on V and 1 base on J, and the gene matches do not reach 12 bases of it. Inclusive of the bounding cysteine and phenylalanine, the CDR3 is 20 residues long. Only the CDR3 DNA is retained, 60 bases long and in frame from the first base. The CDR1 and CDR2 encoded by the germline V gene are MNHEY and SVGEGT.